The clone carrying this T cell receptor (beta chain) was detected a few times. Trimming removed 0 bases from V and 7 bases from J, with 3 bases in between. This CDR3 contains 10 residues. Per germline, CDR1 DFQATT and CDR2 SNEGSKA (reference sequence). Some clones are missing from TCRdb's copy, which holds only in-frame ones; the method was immunoSEQ multiplex PCR. Of more than 400,000 clones listed, almost 97% are singletons. This sample is part of a study of shared clonotypes between healthy human individuals. The clonotype was recovered from a young woman in good health. The chain carries TRBV20-1 and TRBJ1-2; no clear D gene. The sample taken for sequencing was naive CD4+ T cells sorted from blood. Stated subset: CD45RA+ positively selected. The CDR3 sequence: CSARDSGYTF. Here the CDR3 DNA reads TGCAGTGCTAGAGATAGTGGCTACACCTTC.